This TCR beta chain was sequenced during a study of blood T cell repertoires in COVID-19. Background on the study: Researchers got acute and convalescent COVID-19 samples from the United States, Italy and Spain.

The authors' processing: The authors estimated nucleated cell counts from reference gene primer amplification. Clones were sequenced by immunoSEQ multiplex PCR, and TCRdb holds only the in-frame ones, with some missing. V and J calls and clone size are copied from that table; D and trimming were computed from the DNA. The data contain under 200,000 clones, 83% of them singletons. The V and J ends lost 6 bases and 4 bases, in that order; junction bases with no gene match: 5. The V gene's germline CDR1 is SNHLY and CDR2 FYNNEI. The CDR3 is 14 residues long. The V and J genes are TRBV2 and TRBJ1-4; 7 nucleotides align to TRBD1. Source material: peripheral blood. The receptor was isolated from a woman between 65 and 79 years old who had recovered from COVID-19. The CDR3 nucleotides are TGTGCCAGCAGGGGGACAGACTATAATGAAAAACTGTTTTTT. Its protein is CASRGTDYNEKLFF.